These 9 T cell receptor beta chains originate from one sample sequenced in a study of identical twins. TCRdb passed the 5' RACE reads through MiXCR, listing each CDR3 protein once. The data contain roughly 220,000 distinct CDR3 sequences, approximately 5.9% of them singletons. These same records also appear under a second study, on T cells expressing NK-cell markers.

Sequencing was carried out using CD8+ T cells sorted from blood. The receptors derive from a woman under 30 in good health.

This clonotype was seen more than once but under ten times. The CDR3 DNA follows: TGTGCCAGCAGCCAGAGGGGTGAGCAGTTCTTC. Amino acid sequence: CASSQRGEQFF. V gene TRBV14 combines with J gene TRBJ2-1, with D perhaps matching TRBD1 or TRBD2 (5 bases each). Germline lookup yields CDR1 SGHDN and CDR2 FVKESK. The length of the CDR3 is 11 residues. The V end was cut by 3 bases, the J end by 9 bases, with 6 bases between.

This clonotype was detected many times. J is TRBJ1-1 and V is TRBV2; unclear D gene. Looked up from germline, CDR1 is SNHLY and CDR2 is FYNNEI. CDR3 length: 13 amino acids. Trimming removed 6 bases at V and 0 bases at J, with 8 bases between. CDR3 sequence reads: CASRSLLNTEAFF. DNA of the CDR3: TGTGCCAGCAGATCACTGTTGAACACTGAAGCTTTCTTT.

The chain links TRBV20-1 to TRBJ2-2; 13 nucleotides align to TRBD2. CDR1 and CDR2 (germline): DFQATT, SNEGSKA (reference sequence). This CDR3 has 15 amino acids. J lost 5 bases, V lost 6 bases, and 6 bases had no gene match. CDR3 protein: CSAHTSGGATGELFF. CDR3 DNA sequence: TGCAGTGCCCATACTAGCGGGGGGGCAACCGGGGAGCTGTTTTTT.

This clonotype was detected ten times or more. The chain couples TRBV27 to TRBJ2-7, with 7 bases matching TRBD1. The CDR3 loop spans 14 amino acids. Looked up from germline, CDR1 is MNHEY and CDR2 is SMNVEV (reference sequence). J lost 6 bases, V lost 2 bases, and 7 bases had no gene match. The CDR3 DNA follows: TGTGCCAGCAGTTTAAAGGGGGCGTCTCGCGAGCAGTACTTC. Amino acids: CASSLKGASREQYF.

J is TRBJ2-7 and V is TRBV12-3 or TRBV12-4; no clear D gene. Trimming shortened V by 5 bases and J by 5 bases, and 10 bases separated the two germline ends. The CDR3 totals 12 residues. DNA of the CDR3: TGTGCCAGCAGTCCTCAGATGAACGAGCAGTACTTC. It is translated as CASSPQMNEQYF.

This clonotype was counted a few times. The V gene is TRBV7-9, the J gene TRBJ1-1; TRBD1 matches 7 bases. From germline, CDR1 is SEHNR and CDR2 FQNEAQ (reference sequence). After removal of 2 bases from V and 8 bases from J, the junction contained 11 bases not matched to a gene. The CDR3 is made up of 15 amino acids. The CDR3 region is CASSLTGEGRGEAFF. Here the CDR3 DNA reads TGTGCCAGCAGCTTAACAGGAGAGGGCAGGGGGGAAGCTTTCTTT.

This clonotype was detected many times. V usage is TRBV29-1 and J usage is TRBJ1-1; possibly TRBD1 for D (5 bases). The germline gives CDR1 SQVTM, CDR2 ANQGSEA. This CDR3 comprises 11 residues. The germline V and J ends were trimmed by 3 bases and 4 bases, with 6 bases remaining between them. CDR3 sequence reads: CSVEQGTEAFF. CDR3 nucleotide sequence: TGCAGCGTTGAGCAGGGCACTGAAGCTTTCTTT.

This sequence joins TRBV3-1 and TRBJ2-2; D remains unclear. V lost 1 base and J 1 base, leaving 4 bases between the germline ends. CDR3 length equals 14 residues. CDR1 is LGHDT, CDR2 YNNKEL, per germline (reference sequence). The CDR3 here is CASSQAGNTGELFF. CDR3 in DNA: TGTGCCAGCAGCCAAGCAGGGAACACCGGGGAGCTGTTTTTT.

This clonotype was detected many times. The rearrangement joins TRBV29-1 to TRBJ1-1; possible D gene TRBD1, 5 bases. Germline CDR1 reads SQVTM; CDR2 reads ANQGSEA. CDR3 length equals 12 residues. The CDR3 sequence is CSSGHLNTEAFF. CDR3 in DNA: TGCAGTAGTGGACATTTGAACACTGAAGCTTTCTTT.